This TCR beta chain originates from a study of memory CD4+ T cells and cytomegalovirus serostatus. The CDR3 loop spans 11 amino acids. The germline CDR1 and CDR2 sequences are SNHLY and FYNNEI. V was pared by 11 bases and J by 6 bases, with 13 bases between. The sort gate was single viable CD3+CD4+CD8-CD45RO+ cells for memory CD4+ T cells. Concerning this clone itself: Its antigen remains unidentified.

General study findings and limits: Of approximately 160 reported CMV TCRbeta sequences, some 70 were found in memory CD4+ repertoires.

Original handling: Out-of-frame sequences were removed, leaving around 2,000,000 distinct TCRbeta sequences. Data came from immunoSEQ multiplex PCR; TCRdb stores just in-frame clones and leaves some out. The V and J calls and clone size come from that table; D and trimming were worked out from the DNA. The data contain around 60,000 clones, roughly 84% of them singletons. The rearrangement links TRBV2 to TRBJ1-1; D ambiguous. This clonotype was obtained from an adult in good health and CMV-seronegative. Some clones in this sample may be carry-over from other donors' samples. The sequencing sample was made of memory CD4+ T cells from blood. The CDR3 nucleotides are TGTGCCGTACATCGGCTGGCTGAAGCTTTCTTT. It codes for CAVHRLAEAFF.